Presented here are 5 T cell receptor beta chains from one specimen sequenced in a study of blood T cell repertoires in COVID-19. The data were produced by immunoSEQ multiplex PCR, yet TCRdb's version contains in-frame clones alone and is incomplete. The data contain roughly 500,000 clones, approximately 88% of them singletons. The source material was PBMCs or T cells enriched from blood (not recorded which). The origin of the receptors is a woman aged 40-49 years who had recovered from COVID-19.

J is TRBJ2-3 and V is TRBV7-9; possibly TRBD1 for D (6 bases). Trimming shortened V by 1 base and J by 13 bases, and 9 bases separated the two germline ends. This CDR3 spans 11 amino acids. Germline values: CDR1 SEHNR, CDR2 FQNEAQ (reference sequence). The CDR3 is CASSLGAGEYF. CDR3 DNA: TGTGCCAGCAGCTTAGGGGCAGGGGAGTATTTT.

The chain employs TRBV5-6 and TRBJ2-5, with D perhaps TRBD2 (6 bases). V gave up 4 bases and J gave up 3 bases, with 13 bases separating them. Germline V lookup: CDR1 SGHDT, CDR2 YYEEEE. The CDR3 is 14 amino acids. In DNA, the CDR3 is TGTGCCAGCAGCCGTGGATGGGGGGAAGAGACCCAGTACTTC. It codes for CASSRGWGEETQYF.

The V and J genes are TRBV27 and TRBJ1-2, with 10 bases aligning to TRBD1. Germline V gene data show CDR1 as MNHEY and CDR2 as SMNVEV (reference sequence). Germline trimming cut 5 bases from V and 4 bases from J; bases unmatched to any gene: 4. The CDR3 spans 14 residues. As DNA, the CDR3 is TGTGCCAGCAGTGACCGACAGGGGGCCTATGGCTACACCTTC. Its protein is CASSDRQGAYGYTF.

The chain uses TRBV11-2 and TRBJ2-1, with D hard to call. The CDR3 is 11 amino acids. Germline-derived CDR1 and CDR2 are SGHAT and FQNNGV. Between the trimmed V and J ends, which lost 5 bases and 10 bases, there was a span of 9 bases. CDR3 residues: CASSPGWEQFF. The CDR3 DNA is TGTGCCAGCAGCCCCGGGTGGGAGCAGTTCTTC.

This chain links TRBV5-8 with TRBJ1-1, with no clear D. The CDR3 covers 13 residues. Germline V CDR1 and CDR2: SGHTS, YDEGEE. V lost 0 bases to trimming and J lost 1 base, with 4 bases between them. The CDR3 sequence is CASSLVRNTEAFF. Written as DNA, the CDR3 is TGTGCCAGCAGCTTGGTCCGGAACACTGAAGCTTTCTTT.